The rows below give T cell receptor beta chains drawn from one sample of a study of monozygotic twins with inflammatory bowel disease. After re-calling the 5' RACE reads, TCRdb lists one entry per CDR3 protein, DNA absent. This repertoire comprises about 300,000 distinct CDR3 sequences; its ten largest clones make up over 5%. What was sequenced was blood. The receptors were gathered from a human donor with ulcerative colitis or Crohn's disease, or a healthy co-twin of an affected twin (not recorded which). Each CDR3 is given with its conserved first and last residue. The order of the fields is J gene, V gene, CDR3 length, CDR3 protein.

TRBJ2-3 TRBV7-2 12 CASNPGTDTQYF
TRBJ1-5 TRBV4-2 16 CASSQEVWGSGQPQHF
TRBJ2-1 TRBV19 14 CASSMGQSYNEQFF
TRBJ2-7 TRBV3-1 14 CASSQAAVPYEQYF
TRBJ2-3 TRBV5-4 13 CAGRTGNTDTQYF
TRBJ1-2 TRBV28 14 CASSLSDRTHGYTF
TRBJ2-5 TRBV29-1 13 CSAQSDGSGTQYF
TRBJ2-1 TRBV12-3/TRBV12-4 15 CASSSSGPTYNEQFF
TRBJ1-1 TRBV5-1 14 CASSYGRLGTEAFF
TRBJ1-5 TRBV27 16 CASSFSGRGSNQPQHF
TRBJ2-3 TRBV20-1 16 CSARGGLAGSTDTQYF
TRBJ2-5 TRBV5-1 15 CASSLASSVGETQYF
TRBJ1-6 TRBV6-2/TRBV6-3 13 CASLGRRDSPLHF
TRBJ1-2 TRBV3-1 16 CASSQFSGGPDRGYTF
TRBJ1-1 TRBV3-1 18 CASSRHRDRARMNTEAFF
TRBJ2-1 TRBV5-1 19 CASSLLGTYGLAGIDEQFF
TRBJ1-2 TRBV7-2 15 CASSLTMSTGLGYTF
TRBJ1-5 TRBV6-2/TRBV6-3 13 CASSYSANQPQHF
TRBJ1-1 TRBV7-9 14 CASSHTGLNTEAFF
TRBJ2-2 TRBV7-2 15 CASSVSRGRTGELFF
TRBJ2-1 TRBV24-1 17 CATSDQPGGSRYNEQFF
TRBJ2-7 TRBV7-2 14 CASSLGAQIYEQYF
TRBJ1-3 TRBV12-3/TRBV12-4 18 CASSLGEVWGWPENTIYF
TRBJ1-2 TRBV6-4 17 CASSDADFPRTNYGYTF
TRBJ1-5 TRBV27 17 CASSFYRGSGGNQPQHF
TRBJ2-5 TRBV4-3 16 CASSREWRGGRETQYF
TRBJ2-1 TRBV5-1 14 CASSLSEFYNEQFF
TRBJ1-6 TRBV14 17 CASSLTLGQGLRSPLHF
TRBJ1-5 TRBV12-3/TRBV12-4 16 CASSADRGRELKTQHF
TRBJ1-4 TRBV18 15 CASSPPTGGNEKLFF
TRBJ2-1 TRBV2 12 CASSGLGYEQFF
TRBJ2-1 TRBV7-3 15 CASSLTSGGQNERFF
TRBJ2-5 TRBV6-2/TRBV6-3 13 CASRRTGEQTQYF
TRBJ2-7 TRBV20-1 12 CSAEGPGEEQYF
TRBJ2-7 TRBV5-1 14 CASSSQGEFYEQYF
TRBJ2-6 TRBV12-3/TRBV12-4 14 CASRLGGGANVLTF
TRBJ2-7 TRBV5-5 14 CASSHRQGTYEQYF
TRBJ1-2 TRBV6-2/TRBV6-3 13 CASSEVQAYGYTF
TRBJ2-1 TRBV29-1 15 CSGKLADSSYNEQFF
TRBJ2-7 TRBV28 14 CASSSSDRVYEQYF
TRBJ1-6 TRBV12-3/TRBV12-4 14 CASSSLGSLAPLHF
TRBJ2-7 TRBV14 14 CASSQNLNYYEQYF
TRBJ2-4 TRBV28 15 CASSKIGVGKNIQYF
TRBJ2-1 TRBV7-2 13 CASGTGPVNEQFF
TRBJ2-5 TRBV7-8 17 CASSRKLAGAAAETQYF
TRBJ2-3 TRBV18 13 CASSHRDTDTQYF
TRBJ1-5 TRBV29-1 13 CSVVTGDLKPQHF
TRBJ2-2 TRBV30 13 CAWDLGDTGELFF
TRBJ1-5 TRBV6-2/TRBV6-3 15 CASTSPRGNGQPQHF
TRBJ1-5 TRBV20-1 13 CSARGSQGPPQHF
TRBJ1-4 TRBV6-2/TRBV6-3 13 CASFQNRNEKLFF
TRBJ2-2 TRBV28 16 CASSREEGANTGELFF
TRBJ2-3 TRBV24-1 14 CATSRPGGADTQYF
TRBJ2-7 TRBV7-9 15 CASTGNWGSPYEQYF
TRBJ2-7 TRBV28 14 CASSLTAFPYEQYF
TRBJ2-5 TRBV29-1 12 CSGGTAQETQYF
TRBJ2-1 TRBV5-1 14 CASSPTSGTDEQFF
TRBJ2-1 TRBV20-1 16 CSARAPSGRSNNEQFF
TRBJ1-5 TRBV6-6 14 CASSNPLSNQPQHF
TRBJ2-5 TRBV7-8 14 CASSLKRTQETQYF